The 11 T cell receptor beta chains reported below all come from one sample, sequenced in a study of T cell changes during pregnancy in multiple sclerosis. Produced via immunoSEQ multiplex PCR; TCRdb's table is partial and in-frame only. This sample has tens of thousands of clones; roughly 92% occur once, and the top ten carry approximately 1.5%. The sequences come from peripheral blood, collected in the second trimester of pregnancy. The receptors shown here come from a female donor with multiple sclerosis, enrolled in a pregnancy study.

The chain couples TRBV14 to TRBJ2-7; 11 nucleotides align to TRBD1. J lost 2 bases, V lost 4 bases, and 4 bases had no gene match. Germline CDR1 is SGHDN and CDR2 is FVKESK. This CDR3 has 15 residues. The CDR3 sequence is CASSRPDRGPYEQYF. CDR3 nucleotide sequence: TGTGCCAGCAGCCGGCCGGACAGGGGGCCCTACGAGCAGTACTTC.

The chain has TRBV29-1 and TRBJ2-3; possibly TRBD1 for D (6 bases). Per germline, CDR1 SQVTM and CDR2 ANQGSEA. This CDR3 comprises 12 residues. The V and J ends lost 7 bases and 4 bases respectively, with 12 bases between them. This CDR3 is CSGNEGADTQYF. The CDR3 coding sequence is TGCAGCGGCAATGAGGGGGCAGATACGCAGTATTTT.

The CDR3 loop reads CASSAGGTGGGYTF. The CDR3 region has the DNA TGTGCCAGCAGCGCGGGAGGAACCGGAGGTGGCTACACCTTC. The V call is TRBV9, the J call TRBJ1-2, with no clear D. CDR1 is SGDLS, CDR2 YYNGEE, per germline. This CDR3 is built from 14 residues. The ends were cut back, 3 bases at V and 7 bases at J, with 16 bases in the middle.

This chain connects TRBV7-6 to TRBJ2-1; 9 bases agree with TRBD1. J gave up 15 bases and V 5 bases, and 5 bases lay outside the gene matches. Germline V gene data show CDR1 as SGHVS and CDR2 as FNYEAQ. The CDR3 has 11 amino acids. CDR3 bases: TGTGCCAGCAGCGCAGGGACAGGGACGTTCTTC. Protein product: CASSAGTGTFF.

V usage is TRBV11-1 and J usage is TRBJ2-3; tentative D call: TRBD1 (6 bases). CDR1 and CDR2 from the germline V gene are SGHAT and FQDESV (reference sequence). This CDR3 has 15 amino acids. V dropped 5 bases and J dropped 0 bases, with 12 bases sitting between them. The CDR3 DNA reads TGTGCCAGCAGCCCCAGGGGCAGCAGCACAGATACGCAGTATTTT. Its translation is CASSPRGSSTDTQYF.

The chain combines TRBV27 with TRBJ2-7, with 12 bases fitting TRBD2. Germline lookup yields CDR1 MNHEY and CDR2 SMNVEV (reference sequence). V gave up 5 bases and J gave up 3 bases; unmatched junction bases: 5. The CDR3 has 15 amino acids. CDR3 sequence reads: CASSPPGLAGYEQYF. The DNA of the CDR3 is TGTGCCAGCAGTCCACCGGGACTAGCGGGCTACGAGCAGTACTTC.

The V call is TRBV9, the J call TRBJ2-3; 12 nucleotides match TRBD2. V lost 4 bases to trimming and J lost 3 bases; unmatched junction nucleotides: 3. Per germline, CDR1 SGDLS and CDR2 YYNGEE. The CDR3 loop spans 15 amino acids. CDR3 amino acids: CASSPLAGGTDTQYF. The CDR3 DNA reads TGTGCCAGCAGCCCGCTAGCGGGAGGGACAGATACGCAGTATTTT. Variable domain in full (rest from reference TRBV9 and TRBJ2-3): DSGVTQTPKHLITATGQRVTLRCSPRSGDLSVYWYQQSLDQGLQFLIQYYNGEERAKGNILERFSAQQFPDLHSELNLSSLELGDSALYFCASSPLAGGTDTQYFGPGTRLTVL.

A few counts support this clone. V gene TRBV7-2 combines with J gene TRBJ2-5; no clear D gene. Germline CDR1 is SGHTA and CDR2 is FQGNSA. Trimming stripped 1 base from V and 5 bases from J, with 8 bases between. This CDR3 is built from 13 residues. The CDR3 protein is CASSLEVGETQYF. Written as DNA, the CDR3 is TGTGCCAGCAGCTTAGAAGTGGGCGAGACCCAGTACTTC.

This chain uses TRBV19 with TRBJ1-1, with 9 bases identical to TRBD1. CDR3 length equals 14 residues. Per germline, CDR1 LNHDA and CDR2 SQIVND (reference sequence). V dropped 7 bases and J dropped 7; count of bases not matched to a gene: 10. CDR3 loop: CASKGAQGAGEAFF. CDR3 DNA: TGTGCCAGTAAAGGGGCACAGGGGGCGGGTGAAGCTTTCTTT.

The chain recombines TRBV5-6 with TRBJ2-5, with D maybe TRBD2 (6 bases). The ends were cut back, 4 bases at V and 1 base at J, with 14 bases in the middle. The CDR3 has 15 amino acids. Germline V lookup: CDR1 SGHDT, CDR2 YYEEEE. The chain's CDR3 is CASSADLGGQETQYF. CDR3 DNA sequence: TGTGCCAGCAGCGCTGATCTGGGAGGCCAAGAGACCCAGTACTTC.

V usage is TRBV5-1 and J usage is TRBJ2-7, with D maybe TRBD1 (5 bases). Germline loops: CDR1 SGHRS, CDR2 YFSETQ. The CDR3 spans 13 residues. V dropped 1 base and J dropped 3 bases, with 8 bases sitting between them. The CDR3 DNA is TGCGCCAGCAGCTTGAGGCAGGGCTACGAGCAGTACTTC. It codes for CASSLRQGYEQYF.